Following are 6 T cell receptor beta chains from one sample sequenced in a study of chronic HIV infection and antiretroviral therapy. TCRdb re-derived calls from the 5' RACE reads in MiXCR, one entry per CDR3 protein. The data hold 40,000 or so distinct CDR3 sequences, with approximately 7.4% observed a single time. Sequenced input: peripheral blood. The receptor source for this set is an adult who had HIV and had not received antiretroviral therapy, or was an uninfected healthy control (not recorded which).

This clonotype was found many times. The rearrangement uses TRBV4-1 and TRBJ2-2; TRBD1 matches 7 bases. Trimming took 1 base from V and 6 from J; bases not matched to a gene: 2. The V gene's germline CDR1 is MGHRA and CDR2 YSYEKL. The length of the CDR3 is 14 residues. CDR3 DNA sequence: TGCGCCAGCAGCCAAGGACAGGGATCCGGGGAGCTGTTTTTT. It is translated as CASSQGQGSGELFF.

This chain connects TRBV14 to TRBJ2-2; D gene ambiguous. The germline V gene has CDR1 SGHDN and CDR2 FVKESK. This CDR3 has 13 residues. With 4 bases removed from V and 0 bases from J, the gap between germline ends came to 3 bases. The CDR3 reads CASSPPNTGELFF. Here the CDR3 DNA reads TGTGCCAGCAGCCCCCCGAACACCGGGGAGCTGTTTTTT.

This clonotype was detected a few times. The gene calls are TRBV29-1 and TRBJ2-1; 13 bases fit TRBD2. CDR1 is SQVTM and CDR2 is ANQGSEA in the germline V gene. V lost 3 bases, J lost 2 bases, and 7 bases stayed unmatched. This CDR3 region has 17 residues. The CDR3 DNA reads TGCAGCGTTGAGGGGGTTGGGACTAGCGGGACCTACAATGAGCAGTTCTTC. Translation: CSVEGVGTSGTYNEQFF.

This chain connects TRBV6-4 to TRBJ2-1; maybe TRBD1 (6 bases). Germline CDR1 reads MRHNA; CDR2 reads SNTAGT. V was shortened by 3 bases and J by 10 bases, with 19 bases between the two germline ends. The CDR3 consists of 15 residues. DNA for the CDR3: TGTGCCAGCAGTGAATCCCCGGGACAATTTTCAGAGCAGTTCTTC. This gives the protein CASSESPGQFSEQFF.

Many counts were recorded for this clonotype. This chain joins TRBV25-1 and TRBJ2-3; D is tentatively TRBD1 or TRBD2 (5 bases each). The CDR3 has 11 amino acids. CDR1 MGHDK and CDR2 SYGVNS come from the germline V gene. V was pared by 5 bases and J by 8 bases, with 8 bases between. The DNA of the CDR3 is TGTGCCAGCAGTCTTGGGGGTACGCAGTATTTT. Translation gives CASSLGGTQYF.

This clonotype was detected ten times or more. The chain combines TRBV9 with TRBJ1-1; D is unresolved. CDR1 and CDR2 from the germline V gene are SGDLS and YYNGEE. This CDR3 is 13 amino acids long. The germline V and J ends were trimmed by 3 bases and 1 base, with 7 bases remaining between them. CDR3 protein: CASSDGSNTEAFF. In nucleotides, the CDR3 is TGTGCCAGCAGCGACGGATCGAACACTGAAGCTTTCTTT.